The 32 T cell receptor beta chains below all came from one sample that was sequenced in a study of Ad26.COV2.S vaccination and SARS-CoV-2 variants. Treatment indicated: roughly 19 received Ad26.COV2.S at low or high dose, single or two shots; 5 received placebo; per-sample allocation not given. Samples came from day 63 after the first vaccine or placebo injection. Repertoires were generated with immunoSEQ multiplex PCR, while TCRdb's copy carries only in-frame clones and drops some. Among 330,000 or so clones, roughly nine tenths were seen once, and the ten largest hold around 5%. Sample: peripheral blood, taken in a trial of Ad26.COV2.S vaccine versus placebo. These receptors were obtained from a person between 18 and 65 years old who received the Ad26.COV2.S COVID-19 vaccine or a placebo.

The gene calls are TRBV7-9 and TRBJ1-5; D not certain. Germline V CDR1 and CDR2: SEHNR, FQNEAQ (reference sequence). V was cut by 2 bases and J by 5 bases, with 7 bases left in between. This CDR3 comprises 13 residues. The CDR3 loop reads CASSLKVDQPQHF. The CDR3 nucleotides read TGTGCCAGCAGCTTAAAGGTAGATCAGCCCCAGCATTTT.

The CDR3 reads CASSQDPILVGTSGKYNEQFF. In nucleotides, the CDR3 is TGTGCCAGCAGCCAAGATCCGATCTTGGTCGGGACTAGCGGGAAGTACAATGAGCAGTTCTTC. The rearrangement uses TRBV4-2 and TRBJ2-1; 13 bases line up with TRBD2. V lost 0 bases and J lost 4; bases outside the gene matches: 15. Germline lookup yields CDR1 LGHNA and CDR2 YNFKEQ. This CDR3 has 21 residues.

CDR3 protein: CASSYPLSEKLFF. CDR3 nucleotide sequence: TGTGCCAGCAGCTACCCCCTTAGTGAAAAACTGTTTTTT. This chain connects TRBV7-2 to TRBJ1-4; D unresolved. The CDR3 loop spans 13 amino acids. CDR1 and CDR2 (germline): SGHTA, FQGNSA. Trimming stripped 4 bases from V and 7 bases from J, with 10 bases between.

This sequence joins TRBV3-1 (or the pseudogene TRBV3-2) and TRBJ1-2; D might be TRBD1 (6 bases). Germline CDR1 and CDR2: LGHDT and YNNKEL (reference sequence). V lost 5 bases and J 5 bases, leaving 15 bases between the germline ends. This CDR3 comprises 14 residues. This CDR3 reads CASSVRGGGYGYTF. The DNA of the CDR3 is TGTGCCAGCAGCGTTAGGGGGGGAGGGTATGGCTACACCTTC.

This clone turned up a few times. CDR3 amino acids: CASSKTRLAEQFF. CDR3 in DNA: TGTGCCAGCAGCAAGACCCGACTAGCGGAGCAGTTCTTC. The J gene is TRBJ2-1, the V gene TRBV3-1 (or the pseudogene TRBV3-2), with TRBD2 identical over 8 bases. Germline CDR1 and CDR2: LGHDT and YNNKEL (reference sequence). Germline trimming cut 5 bases from V and 10 bases from J; bases unmatched to any gene: 7. CDR3 length: 13 residues.

The chain uses TRBV6-1 and TRBJ2-5; tentative D call: TRBD1 (5 bases). Trimming left V 1 base short and J 0 bases short, with 12 bases between. The CDR3 is made up of 16 amino acids. Per germline, CDR1 MNHNS and CDR2 SASEGT. The DNA for the CDR3 is TGTGCCAGCAGTGAAGTCACAGGAACGTACCAAGAGACCCAGTACTTC. Translation gives CASSEVTGTYQETQYF.

This chain links TRBV25-1 with TRBJ2-5, with a possible D match to TRBD1 (5 bases). Trimming took off 1 base at V and 5 bases at J, with 17 bases between the two ends. Germline V gives CDR1 MGHDK, CDR2 SYGVNS. This CDR3 region has 16 residues. CDR3 in DNA: TGTGCCAGCAGTGAATTAGGGAAAGGGGCCGGGGAGACCCAGTACTTC. Protein product: CASSELGKGAGETQYF.

CDR3 in amino acids: CASSVWGGGTDTQYF. CDR3 DNA sequence: TGTGCCAGCAGCGTTTGGGGGGGTGGCACAGATACGCAGTATTTT. The chain recombines TRBV9 with TRBJ2-3; TRBD2 agrees at 7 bases. After removal of 2 bases from V and 1 base from J, the junction contained 4 bases not matched to a gene. This CDR3 comprises 15 residues. CDR1 and CDR2 from the germline V gene are SGDLS and YYNGEE. The entire variable domain, with the rest obtained from reference TRBV9 and TRBJ2-3, is as follows: DSGVTQTPKHLITATGQRVTLRCSPRSGDLSVYWYQQSLDQGLQFLIQYYNGEERAKGNILERFSAQQFPDLHSELNLSSLELGDSALYFCASSVWGGGTDTQYFGPGTRLTVL.

This sequence joins TRBV4-3 and TRBJ2-1; D possibly matches TRBD1 or TRBD2 (5 bases each). The CDR3 is made up of 15 amino acids. The ends were cut back, 3 bases at V and 0 bases at J, with 9 bases in the middle. Looked up from germline, CDR1 is LGHNA and CDR2 is YSLEER. CDR3 residues: CASSQGTSSYNEQFF. Here the CDR3 DNA reads TGCGCCAGCAGCCAGGGGACGAGCTCCTACAATGAGCAGTTCTTC.

The genes are TRBV18 and TRBJ1-4; 8 bases line up with TRBD1. Germline CDR1 and CDR2: KGHSH and LQKENI. The CDR3 contains 15 residues. J lost 4 bases, V lost 5 bases, and 6 bases had no gene match. The chain's CDR3 is CASSSTGARNEKLFF. The CDR3 DNA is TGTGCCAGCTCATCGACAGGGGCCCGTAATGAAAAACTGTTTTTT.

A single count supports this clone. The chain links TRBV9 to TRBJ2-1; TRBD1 matches 9 bases. The CDR3 is 16 amino acids. V lost 3 bases and J lost 5; bases outside the gene matches: 9. Looked up from germline, CDR1 is SGDLS and CDR2 is YYNGEE. The CDR3 DNA follows: TGTGCCAGCAGCGGTCTGTCGACAGGGGGTCACAATGAGCAGTTCTTC. The encoded protein is CASSGLSTGGHNEQFF.

The V call is TRBV3-1 (or the pseudogene TRBV3-2), the J call TRBJ2-2; D is perhaps TRBD2 (5 bases). CDR3 length: 16 amino acids. V lost 1 base and J lost 2, with 11 bases in between. Per germline, CDR1 LGHDT and CDR2 YNNKEL (reference sequence). The CDR3 DNA is TGTGCCAGCAGCCAAGTAGGACTTAGCAACACCGGGGAGCTGTTTTTT. As protein: CASSQVGLSNTGELFF.

The J gene is TRBJ1-1, the V gene TRBV10-3, with 8 positions matching TRBD1. Germline V gene data show CDR1 as ENHRY and CDR2 as SYGVKD. The CDR3 spans 13 residues. The trim removed 10 bases at V and 1 base at J, leaving 5 bases unmatched. CDR3 amino acids: CATLDRENTEAFF. The CDR3 DNA sequence: TGTGCCACCTTGGACAGGGAGAACACTGAAGCTTTCTTT.

This clone was seen only a few times. The chain links TRBV29-1 to TRBJ1-1, with 8 bases fitting TRBD1. CDR1 SQVTM and CDR2 ANQGSEA come from the germline V gene. Trimming removed 4 bases from V and 5 bases from J; junction bases left unmatched: 9. The CDR3 contains 14 residues. The CDR3 region is CSVVGWTGRTEAFF. As DNA, the CDR3 is TGCAGCGTTGTGGGTTGGACAGGGAGAACTGAAGCTTTCTTT.

This chain joins TRBV7-8 and TRBJ2-3; TRBD2 aligns across 7 bases. The CDR3 extends over 15 amino acids. Germline values: CDR1 SGHVS, CDR2 FQNEAQ. V shed 2 bases, J shed 4 bases, and the junction held 6 bases outside the gene matches. This CDR3 is CASSLFSGGADTQYF. The CDR3 bases are TGTGCCAGCAGCTTATTTTCGGGGGGAGCAGATACGCAGTATTTT.

The J gene is TRBJ2-1, the V gene TRBV7-8; a possible D gene is TRBD2 (6 bases). Germline V gives CDR1 SGHVS, CDR2 FQNEAQ. V shed 3 bases and J shed 7 bases, with 16 bases lying between them. CDR3 length equals 15 residues. The CDR3 DNA reads TGTGCCAGCAGCTTTCTGCTGGGGGGAGTGAATGAGCAGTTCTTC. Amino acids: CASSFLLGGVNEQFF.

V and J are TRBV6-5 and TRBJ2-7; D gene unclear. Trimming pared 4 bases from V and 4 bases from J, leaving 8 bases between. Germline assignment: CDR1 MNHEY and CDR2 SVGAGI. The CDR3 runs 12 residues. CDR3 protein: CASSSPVYEQYF. CDR3 in DNA: TGTGCCAGCAGTTCGCCAGTTTACGAGCAGTACTTC.

CDR3 loop: CASSIQEVADTQYF. Written as DNA, the CDR3 is TGTGCCAGCTCAATCCAGGAGGTGGCAGATACGCAGTATTTT. The chain couples TRBV18 to TRBJ2-3; possibly TRBD2 for D (5 bases). Germline assignment: CDR1 KGHSH and CDR2 LQKENI. The V end was cut by 5 bases, the J end by 4 bases, with 13 bases between. The CDR3 loop spans 14 amino acids.

CDR3 residues: CASSQRVSYGYTF. In nucleotides, the CDR3 is TGTGCCAGCAGCCAAAGGGTCAGCTATGGCTACACCTTC. This sequence joins TRBV14 and TRBJ1-2; D is ambiguous. With 2 bases removed from V and 4 bases from J, the gap between germline ends came to 8 bases. The CDR3 covers 13 residues. Germline V lookup: CDR1 SGHDN, CDR2 FVKESK.

The chain links TRBV11-2 to TRBJ1-1, with D possibly matching TRBD1 (5 bases). The CDR3 is 17 residues long. Trimming took 5 bases from V and 0 from J, leaving 19 bases between them. Germline V gene lookup returns CDR1 SGHAT and CDR2 FQNNGV. The CDR3: CASSPTARGAMNTEAFF. The CDR3 DNA is TGTGCCAGCAGCCCCACCGCCCGGGGCGCCATGAACACTGAAGCTTTCTTT.

The chain combines TRBV5-1 with TRBJ2-2; maybe TRBD2 (5 bases). CDR3 length: 16 amino acids. Trimming stripped 0 bases from V and 1 base from J, with 10 bases between. Germline V gene lookup returns CDR1 SGHRS and CDR2 YFSETQ. DNA for the CDR3: TGCGCCAGCAGCTTGGTCGCGGGCATGAACACCGGGGAGCTGTTTTTT. Translated: CASSLVAGMNTGELFF.

The genes are TRBV4-3 and TRBJ2-2; no clear D gene. Between the trimmed V and J ends, which lost 1 base and 6 bases, there was a span of 6 bases. Germline CDR1 reads LGHNA; CDR2 reads YSLEER. This CDR3 is built from 13 residues. CDR3 DNA sequence: TGCGCCAGCAGCCAAGTTGACGCCGGGGAGCTGTTTTTT. Protein product: CASSQVDAGELFF.

This clone was seen once. The gene calls are TRBV12-3 or TRBV12-4 and TRBJ1-1; D is unclear. Between the trimmed V and J ends, which lost 4 bases and 9 bases, there was a span of 12 bases. The CDR3 has 12 residues. CDR3 DNA: TGTGCCAGCAGTTCCTGGGGTGTTCAAGCTTTCTTT. Protein sequence: CASSSWGVQAFF.

V gene TRBV6-5 combines with J gene TRBJ1-1; D remains unclear. CDR1 is MNHEY, CDR2 SVGAGI, per germline. This CDR3 contains 14 residues. Trimming cost V 3 bases and J 8 bases, with 16 bases left between them. As DNA, the CDR3 is TGTGCCAGCAGTTATAGTCGGGCGACGGAGGAAGCTTTCTTT. The encoded protein is CASSYSRATEEAFF.

The chain joins TRBV20-1 to TRBJ1-1; D might be TRBD1 (6 bases). Germline assignment: CDR1 DFQATT and CDR2 SNEGSKA (reference sequence). The CDR3 sequence is 14 residues long. Trimming left V 3 bases short and J 1 base short, with 12 bases between. The CDR3 bases are TGCAGTGCTAGTGATGGACAGAGGAACACTGAAGCTTTCTTT. Translation: CSASDGQRNTEAFF.

This chain uses TRBV7-9 with TRBJ1-3; possible D gene TRBD1, 6 bases. Germline assignment: CDR1 SEHNR and CDR2 FQNEAQ (reference sequence). Trimming took off 1 base at V and 3 bases at J, with 19 bases between the two ends. The CDR3 consists of 18 residues. The CDR3: CASSLVGRDNDFGNTIYF. The CDR3 DNA sequence: TGTGCCAGCAGCTTAGTAGGCCGGGACAATGACTTTGGAAACACCATATATTTT.

The chain is built from TRBV29-1 and TRBJ2-1; TRBD1 or TRBD2 may be the D gene (6 bases each). The CDR3 loop spans 14 amino acids. CDR1 is SQVTM and CDR2 is ANQGSEA in the germline V gene. Trimming shortened V by 5 bases and J by 2 bases, and 13 bases separated the two germline ends. The CDR3 sequence: CSVQGGGPYNEQFF. CDR3 in DNA: TGCAGCGTTCAAGGTGGGGGGCCCTACAATGAGCAGTTCTTC.

V gene TRBV28 combines with J gene TRBJ1-4; D remains ambiguous. Germline loops: CDR1 MDHEN, CDR2 SYDVKM. The CDR3 consists of 15 residues. V shed 3 bases and J shed 4 bases, with 12 bases lying between them. The CDR3 region is CASSFETKINEKLFF. As DNA, the CDR3 is TGTGCCAGCAGTTTTGAGACAAAAATTAATGAAAAACTGTTTTTT.

This chain uses TRBV2 with TRBJ2-5; either TRBD1 or TRBD2 may supply D (5 bases each). In germline, CDR1 is SNHLY, CDR2 FYNNEI. The length of the CDR3 is 15 residues. Trimming removed 6 bases from V and 5 bases from J, with 19 bases in between. DNA of the CDR3: TGTGCCAGCAGCGAATACGCGGACTGGGGCGAGACCCAGTACTTC. Its protein product is CASSEYADWGETQYF. Filled out from reference TRBV2 and TRBJ2-5, the complete variable domain reads EPEVTQTPSHQVTQMGQEVILRCVPISNHLYFYWYRQILGQKVEFLVSFYNNEISEKSEIFDDQFSVERPDGSNFTLKIRSTKLEDSAMYFCASSEYADWGETQYFGPGTRLLVL.

The V and J genes are TRBV6-5 and TRBJ1-6, with D perhaps TRBD1 (5 bases). Between the trimmed V and J ends, which lost 6 bases and 6 bases, there was a span of 15 bases. The V gene's germline CDR1 is MNHEY and CDR2 SVGAGI. The CDR3 length is 15 residues. CDR3 region: CASRTLDRANSPLHF. The CDR3 region has the DNA TGTGCCAGCAGGACCCTAGACAGAGCTAATTCACCCCTCCACTTT.

The V call is TRBV4-1, the J call TRBJ2-1; no reliable D call. From germline, CDR1 is MGHRA and CDR2 YSYEKL. With 0 bases removed from V and 2 bases from J, the gap between germline ends came to 11 bases. The CDR3 covers 16 residues. This CDR3 is CASSQDPSDPYNEQFF. The DNA for the CDR3 is TGCGCCAGCAGCCAAGATCCAAGCGACCCCTACAATGAGCAGTTCTTC.

This clone turned up a few times. The J gene is TRBJ1-2, the V gene TRBV7-6; D is uncertain. The germline V gene has CDR1 SGHVS and CDR2 FNYEAQ. The CDR3 consists of 13 residues. V was trimmed by 2 bases and J by 6 bases, leaving 10 bases between them. The CDR3 DNA sequence: TGTGCCAGCAGCTTATCGGAGTTGGATGGCTACACCTTC. Encoded protein: CASSLSELDGYTF.